This TCR beta chain was recovered during a study of blood T cell repertoires in COVID-19. V was cut by 7 bases and J by 5 bases, with 20 bases left in between. The CDR3 spans 15 residues. Germline lookup yields CDR1 SGHTA and CDR2 FQGNSA. In the original processing: Reference gene primers were amplified, and this amplification served to estimate nucleated cell counts. TCRdb's table, derived via immunoSEQ multiplex PCR, lists solely in-frame clones and lacks some. V and J calls and clone size are those listed in that table; D and trimming were worked out from the DNA. Here the sample spans approximately 170,000 clones, approximately 82% being singletons.

The genes are TRBV7-2 and TRBJ1-2; a possible D gene is TRBD1 (5 bases). The sequencing sample was made of peripheral blood. The source of this sequence is a man in his 70s who had recovered from COVID-19. DNA of the CDR3: TGTGCCAGCAACGTCGGAGGGGCTTCGTCATATGGCTACACCTTC. Protein product: CASNVGGASSYGYTF.